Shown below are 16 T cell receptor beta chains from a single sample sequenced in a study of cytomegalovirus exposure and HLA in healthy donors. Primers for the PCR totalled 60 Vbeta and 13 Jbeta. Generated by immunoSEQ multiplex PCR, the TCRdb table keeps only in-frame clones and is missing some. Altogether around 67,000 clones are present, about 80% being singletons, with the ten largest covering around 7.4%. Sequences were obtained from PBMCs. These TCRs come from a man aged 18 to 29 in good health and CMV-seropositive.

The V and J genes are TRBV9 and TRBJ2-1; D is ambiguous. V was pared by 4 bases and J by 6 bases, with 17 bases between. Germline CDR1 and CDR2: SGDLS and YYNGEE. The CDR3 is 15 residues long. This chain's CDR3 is CASSSLGVPGNEQFF. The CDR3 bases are TGTGCCAGCAGCTCCCTGGGTGTGCCGGGCAATGAGCAGTTCTTC.

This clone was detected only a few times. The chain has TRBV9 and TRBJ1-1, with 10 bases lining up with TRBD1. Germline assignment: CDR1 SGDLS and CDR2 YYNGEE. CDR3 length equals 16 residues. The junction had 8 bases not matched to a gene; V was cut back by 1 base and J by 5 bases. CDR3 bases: TGTGCCAGCAGCGTACCCGGGACAGGGGAGGGGACTGAAGCTTTCTTT. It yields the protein CASSVPGTGEGTEAFF.

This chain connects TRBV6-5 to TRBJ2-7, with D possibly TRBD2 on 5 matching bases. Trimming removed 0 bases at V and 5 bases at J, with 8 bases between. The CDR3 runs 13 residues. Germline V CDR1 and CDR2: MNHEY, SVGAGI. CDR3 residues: CASSYSRVNEQYF. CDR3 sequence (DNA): TGTGCCAGCAGTTACTCGAGGGTGAACGAGCAGTACTTC.

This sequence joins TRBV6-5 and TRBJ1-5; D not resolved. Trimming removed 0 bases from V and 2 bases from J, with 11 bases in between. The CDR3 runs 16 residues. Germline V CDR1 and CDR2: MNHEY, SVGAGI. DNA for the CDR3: TGTGCCAGCAGTTACTCCCCAGTTACCGGCAATCAGCCCCAGCATTTT. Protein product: CASSYSPVTGNQPQHF.

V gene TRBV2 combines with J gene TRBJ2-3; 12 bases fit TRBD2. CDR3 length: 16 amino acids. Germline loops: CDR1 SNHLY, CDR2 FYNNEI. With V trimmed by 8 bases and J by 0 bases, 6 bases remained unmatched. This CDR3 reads CASVTSGRNSTDTQYF. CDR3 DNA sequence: TGTGCCAGCGTTACTAGCGGGAGGAATAGCACAGATACGCAGTATTTT. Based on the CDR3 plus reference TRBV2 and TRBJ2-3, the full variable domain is EPEVTQTPSHQVTQMGQEVILRCVPISNHLYFYWYRQILGQKVEFLVSFYNNEISEKSEIFDDQFSVERPDGSNFTLKIRSTKLEDSAMYFCASVTSGRNSTDTQYFGPGTRLTVL.

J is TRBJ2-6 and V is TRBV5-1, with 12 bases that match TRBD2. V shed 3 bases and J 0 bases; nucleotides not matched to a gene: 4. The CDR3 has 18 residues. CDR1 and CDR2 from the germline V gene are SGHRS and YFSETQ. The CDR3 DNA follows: TGCGCCAGCAGCTCCTCGACTAGCGGGGGCTCTGGGGCCAACGTCCTGACTTTC. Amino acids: CASSSSTSGGSGANVLTF.

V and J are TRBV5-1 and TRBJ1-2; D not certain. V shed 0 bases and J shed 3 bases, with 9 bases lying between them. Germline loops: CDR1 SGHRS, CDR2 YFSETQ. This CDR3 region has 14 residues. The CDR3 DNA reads TGCGCCAGCAGCTTGGGCGGGCCTGACTATGGCTACACCTTC. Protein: CASSLGGPDYGYTF.

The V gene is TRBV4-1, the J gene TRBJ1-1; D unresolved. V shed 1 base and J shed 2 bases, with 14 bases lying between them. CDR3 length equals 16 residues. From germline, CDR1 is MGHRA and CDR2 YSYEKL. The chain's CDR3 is CASSQAHAGDNTEAFF. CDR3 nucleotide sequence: TGCGCCAGCAGCCAAGCCCACGCAGGCGATAACACTGAAGCTTTCTTT.

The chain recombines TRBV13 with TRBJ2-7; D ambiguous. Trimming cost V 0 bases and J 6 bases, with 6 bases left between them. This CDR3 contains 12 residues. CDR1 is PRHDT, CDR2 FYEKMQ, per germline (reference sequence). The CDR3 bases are TGTGCCAGCAGCTTAGGGGCAGGCGAGCAGTACTTC. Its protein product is CASSLGAGEQYF.

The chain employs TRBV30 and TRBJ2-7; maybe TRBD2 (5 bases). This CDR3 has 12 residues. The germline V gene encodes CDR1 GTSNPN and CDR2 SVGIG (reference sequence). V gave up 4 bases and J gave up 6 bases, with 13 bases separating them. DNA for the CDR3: TGTGCCTGGACCCGGGGTCCGGGCGAGCAGTACTTC. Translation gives CAWTRGPGEQYF.

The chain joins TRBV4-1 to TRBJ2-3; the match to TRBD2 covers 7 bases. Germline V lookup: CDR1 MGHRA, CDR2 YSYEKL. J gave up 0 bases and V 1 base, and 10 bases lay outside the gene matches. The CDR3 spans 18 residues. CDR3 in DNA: TGCGCCAGCAGCCAAGGACATAGAGCGGGGCCAAGCACAGATACGCAGTATTTT. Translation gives CASSQGHRAGPSTDTQYF.

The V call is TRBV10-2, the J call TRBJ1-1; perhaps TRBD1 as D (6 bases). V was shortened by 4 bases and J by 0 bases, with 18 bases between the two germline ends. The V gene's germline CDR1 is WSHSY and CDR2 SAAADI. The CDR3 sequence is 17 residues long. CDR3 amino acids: CASSAPRDKPLNTEAFF. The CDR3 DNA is TGCGCCAGCAGTGCCCCTCGGGACAAACCTTTGAACACTGAAGCTTTCTTT.

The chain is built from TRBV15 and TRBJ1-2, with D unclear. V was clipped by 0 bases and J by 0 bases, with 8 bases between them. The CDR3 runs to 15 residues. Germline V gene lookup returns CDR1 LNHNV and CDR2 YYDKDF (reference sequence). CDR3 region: CATSREKGANYGYTF. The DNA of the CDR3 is TGTGCCACCAGCAGAGAGAAGGGAGCTAACTATGGCTACACCTTC.

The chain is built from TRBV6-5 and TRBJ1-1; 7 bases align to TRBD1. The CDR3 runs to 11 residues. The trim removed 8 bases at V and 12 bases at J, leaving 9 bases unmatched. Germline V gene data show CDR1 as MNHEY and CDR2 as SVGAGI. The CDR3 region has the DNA TGTGCCAGCGGTATTGACAGGGACCCTTTCTTT. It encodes CASGIDRDPFF.

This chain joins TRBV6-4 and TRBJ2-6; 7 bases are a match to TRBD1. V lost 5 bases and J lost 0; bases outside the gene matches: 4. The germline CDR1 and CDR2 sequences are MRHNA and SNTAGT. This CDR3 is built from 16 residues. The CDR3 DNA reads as TGTGCCAGCAGTCGGGACAGCAACTCTGGGGCCAACGTCCTGACTTTC. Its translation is CASSRDSNSGANVLTF.

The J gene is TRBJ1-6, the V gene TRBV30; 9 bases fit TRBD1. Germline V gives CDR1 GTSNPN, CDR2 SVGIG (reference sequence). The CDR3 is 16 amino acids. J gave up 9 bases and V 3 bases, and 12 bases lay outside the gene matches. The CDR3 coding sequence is TGTGCCTGGAGAGGCTCGGGACAGGGCTCAGGTTCACCCCTCCACTTT. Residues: CAWRGSGQGSGSPLHF.